The subject of this entry is one TCR beta chain. Its antigen is still unknown. This CDR3 comprises 17 residues. V shed 4 bases and J shed 1 base, with 14 bases lying between them. Germline V gene sequence: CDR1 LGHDT, CDR2 YNNKEL (reference sequence). The source of the sample is a study of T cell repertoires in cytomegalovirus infection. MiXCR, run by TCRdb on the reads, gives a single entry per CDR3 protein. This table has around 230,000 distinct CDR3 sequences, approximately 40% appearing once. The rearrangement uses TRBV3-1 and TRBJ2-6, with no clear D. This receptor was taken from a human donor in good health (CMV status not recorded). Some clones in this sample may be carry-over from other donors' samples. The input for sequencing was CD8+ T cells from cultured PBMCs, taken from culture after CMV antigen stimulation. This CDR3 is CASSPLLAVSGANVLTF. CDR3 nucleotides: TGTGCCAGCAGCCCTTTACTGGCGGTGTCTGGGGCCAACGTCCTGACTTTC.